A selection of T cell receptor beta chains follows, all from one sample in a study of blood T cell repertoires in COVID-19. Using immunoSEQ multiplex PCR, the repertoire was profiled, and TCRdb retains in-frame clones only, with some absent. Seen here are roughly 150,000 clones, around four fifths observed once, and the top ten hold approximately 19%. Source material: peripheral blood. These receptors all come from a woman in her sixties or seventies who had recovered from COVID-19. The CDR3 runs from the conserved cysteine through the conserved F or W. Fields, in order: D gene, clone size, V gene, J gene, CDR3 protein, CDR3 DNA. A D gene is named only where the DNA matches it firmly. Clone size is given for some rows only: seen once, a few or many times, or a class if the clone is expanded.

-	-	TRBV4-3	TRBJ1-2	CASSHLDRNYGYTF	TGCGCCAGCAGCCACCTCGACAGGAACTATGGCTACACCTTC
TRBD2	-	TRBV5-1	TRBJ2-5	CASRMASGNQETQYF	TGCGCCAGCCGGATGGCTAGCGGAAACCAAGAGACCCAGTACTTC
-	-	TRBV19	TRBJ2-2	CASSPRGRGHYTGELFF	TGTGCCAGTAGTCCCCGGGGCAGGGGCCACTACACCGGGGAGCTGTTTTTT
TRBD2	once	TRBV28	TRBJ2-5	CASSLGRLAGGETQYF	TGTGCCAGCAGTTTGGGGCGACTAGCGGGAGGAGAGACCCAGTACTTC
-	-	TRBV19	TRBJ1-4	CASRDATNEKLFF	TGTGCCAGCAGGGATGCAACTAATGAAAAACTGTTTTTT
-	-	TRBV18	TRBJ1-5	CASSPPSQRGQPQHF	TGTGCCAGCTCACCACCGTCCCAGCGGGGGCAGCCCCAGCATTTT
-	-	TRBV7-9	TRBJ1-1	CASSLGGGATEAFF	TGTGCCAGCAGCTTAGGGGGCGGGGCCACTGAAGCTTTCTTT
TRBD2	few	TRBV29-1	TRBJ2-7	CSAGRTSGRVEQYF	TGCAGCGCTGGACGGACTAGCGGGAGGGTCGAGCAGTACTTC
TRBD2	-	TRBV4-1	TRBJ2-7	CASSAAGDSYEQYF	TGCGCCAGCAGCGCCGCGGGGGACTCCTACGAGCAGTACTTC
-	-	TRBV6-4	TRBJ1-3	CASSATAGNTIYF	TGTGCCAGCAGTGCTACCGCGGGAAACACCATATATTTT
-	-	TRBV18	TRBJ2-7	CASSYRKSGGSSYEQYF	TGTGCCAGCTCCTATCGAAAGAGCGGAGGAAGCTCCTACGAGCAGTACTTC
-	few	TRBV6-2/TRBV6-3	TRBJ2-3	CASSPLGRGFPDTQYF	TGTGCCAGCAGTCCCCTAGGGAGGGGGTTTCCAGATACGCAGTATTTT
-	-	TRBV2	TRBJ1-4	CASSEGEHLGRGKLFF	TGTGCCAGCAGTGAAGGGGAACACCTCGGGAGGGGAAAACTGTTTTTT
TRBD2	once	TRBV19	TRBJ2-7	CASSMGGTSGMYEQYF	TGTGCCAGTAGTATGGGGGGGACTAGCGGGATGTACGAGCAGTACTTC
-	-	TRBV6-5	TRBJ2-1	CASSYITGSSYNEQFF	TGTGCCAGCAGTTACATTACAGGTAGCTCCTACAATGAGCAGTTCTTC
-	-	TRBV10-3	TRBJ1-2	CAISEGHRGAYGYTF	TGTGCCATCAGTGAGGGCCACCGGGGGGCCTATGGCTACACCTTC
-	-	TRBV3-1/TRBV3-2	TRBJ1-1	CASSQGRYTEAFF	TGTGCCAGCAGCCAAGGGAGGTACACTGAAGCTTTCTTT
-	once	TRBV7-2	TRBJ2-7	CASSSAGTSSYEQYF	TGTGCCAGCAGCTCCGCCGGGACAAGCTCCTACGAGCAGTACTTC
-	-	TRBV3-1/TRBV3-2	TRBJ2-3	CASSRQGERDTQYF	TGTGCCAGCAGCCGCCAGGGCGAGCGCGATACGCAGTATTTT
TRBD1	few	TRBV2	TRBJ1-6	CASSPRVRGPGSPLHF	TGTGCCAGCAGTCCCCGGGTCAGGGGGCCCGGTTCACCCCTCCACTTT
-	-	TRBV5-1	TRBJ1-4	CASSPADSRGEKLFF	TGCGCCAGCAGCCCGGCCGACAGCCGGGGGGAAAAACTGTTTTTT
-	-	TRBV3-1/TRBV3-2	TRBJ1-6	CASSQPGNSPLHF	TGTGCCAGCAGCCAACCGGGGAATTCACCCCTCCACTTT
-	-	TRBV3-1/TRBV3-2	TRBJ1-2	CASSQDGAGNYGYTF	TGTGCCAGCAGCCAAGACGGCGCAGGGAACTATGGCTACACCTTC
TRBD1	-	TRBV18	TRBJ1-6	CASSPQGDSPLHF	TGTGCCAGCTCACCGCAGGGGGATTCACCCCTCCACTTT
TRBD2	-	TRBV7-6	TRBJ2-3	CASSPRTSAGSDTQYF	TGTGCCAGCAGCCCGAGGACATCAGCGGGGTCCGATACGCAGTATTTT
TRBD1	once	TRBV18	TRBJ1-5	CASTRDRTLNSNQPQHF	TGTGCCAGCACCCGGGACAGGACACTCAATAGCAATCAGCCCCAGCATTTT
-	-	TRBV18	TRBJ1-4	CATSPGATNEKLFF	TGTGCCACCTCCCCGGGGGCAACTAATGAAAAACTGTTTTTT
TRBD2	-	TRBV5-4	TRBJ2-1	CASSPWTSGRSYNEQFF	TGTGCCAGCAGCCCCTGGACTAGCGGGCGATCCTACAATGAGCAGTTCTTC
TRBD2	-	TRBV5-6	TRBJ2-5	CASSPGLAGRTQYF	TGTGCCAGCAGCCCCGGACTAGCGGGGCGGACCCAGTACTTC
TRBD2	once	TRBV9	TRBJ2-3	CASSPRGVGPGDTQYF	TGTGCCAGCAGCCCCCGGGGGGTGGGCCCCGGCGATACGCAGTATTTT
-	-	TRBV7-6	TRBJ2-2	CASTPRAGWAGELFF	TGTGCCAGCACCCCACGAGCAGGGTGGGCCGGGGAGCTGTTTTTT
TRBD2	few	TRBV4-2	TRBJ2-7	CASSQTSGGSSYEQYF	TGTGCCAGCAGCCAAACTAGCGGGGGCTCCTCCTACGAGCAGTACTTC
-	-	TRBV7-8	TRBJ1-4	CASSLYGQPNEKLFF	TGTGCCAGCAGCTTATATGGGCAGCCTAATGAAAAACTGTTTTTT
TRBD1	-	TRBV4-1	TRBJ2-1	CASSQGQGPYNEQFF	TGCGCCAGCAGCCAGGGACAGGGGCCCTACAATGAGCAGTTCTTC
TRBD2	-	TRBV28	TRBJ2-7	CASSPGGVGAYEQYF	TGTGCCAGCAGCCCCGGGGGGGTTGGGGCCTACGAGCAGTACTTC
-	-	TRBV7-8	TRBJ2-5	CASSLFGTQKGETQYF	TGTGCCAGCAGCTTATTTGGGACACAAAAAGGGGAGACCCAGTACTTC
-	once	TRBV2	TRBJ2-5	CASTRLSGNQETQYF	TGTGCCAGCACCAGACTTTCCGGGAACCAAGAGACCCAGTACTTC
-	few	TRBV1	TRBJ2-7	CTSSPPSGRPYEQYF	TGCACCAGCAGCCCTCCAAGCGGGAGGCCCTACGAGCAGTACTTC
-	-	TRBV7-8	TRBJ2-5	CASSPDRQETQYF	TGTGCCAGCAGCCCCGACAGACAAGAGACCCAGTACTTC
TRBD1	once	TRBV27	TRBJ2-3	CAATDWDRGTQYF	TGTGCCGCGACTGACTGGGACAGAGGTACGCAGTATTTT
-	-	TRBV5-4	TRBJ1-2	CASSPGAQGPYGYTF	TGTGCCAGCAGCCCCGGGGCGCAGGGGCCCTATGGCTACACCTTC
TRBD1	-	TRBV28	TRBJ2-1	CASSRSAAGTGRFF	TGTGCCAGCAGCCGCAGCGCGGCCGGGACAGGGAGGTTCTTC
-	-	TRBV11-3	TRBJ2-3	CASSLRGTDTQYF	TGTGCCAGCAGCTTAAGGGGAACAGATACGCAGTATTTT
-	-	TRBV28	TRBJ1-6	CASSQGVGSSNSPLHF	TGTGCCAGCAGCCAAGGGGTGGGCAGTAGTAATTCACCCCTCCACTTT
-	-	TRBV3-1/TRBV3-2	TRBJ1-6	CASSQAAGDSSPLHF	TGTGCCAGCAGCCAAGCCGCAGGCGATTCATCACCCCTCCACTTT
TRBD1	-	TRBV6-5	TRBJ2-7	CASSPSGTGVGEQYF	TGTGCCAGCAGTCCCTCCGGGACAGGGGTGGGCGAGCAGTACTTC
-	-	TRBV7-3	TRBJ2-5	CASSLGPQQETQYF	TGTGCCAGCAGCTTGGGCCCCCAACAAGAGACCCAGTACTTC
-	-	TRBV7-8	TRBJ1-3	CASSPPGLSGNTIYF	TGTGCCAGCAGCCCCCCTGGACTCTCTGGAAACACCATATATTTT
-	-	TRBV9	TRBJ2-5	CASSVWAGETQYF	TGTGCCAGCAGCGTATGGGCCGGAGAGACCCAGTACTTC
-	-	TRBV7-3	TRBJ2-1	CASSPQALSAAYNEQFF	TGTGCCAGCAGCCCCCAGGCTCTTAGCGCCGCCTACAATGAGCAGTTCTTC
-	-	TRBV4-3	TRBJ1-3	CASSQDPRGAISGNTIYF	TGCGCCAGCAGCCAAGATCCCCGGGGGGCCATATCTGGAAACACCATATATTTT
-	once	TRBV29-1	TRBJ2-3	CSAPSAASTDTQYF	TGCAGCGCCCCCTCGGCGGCTAGCACAGATACGCAGTATTTT
TRBD1	-	TRBV5-4	TRBJ2-1	CASSPARGWHEQFF	TGTGCCAGCAGCCCGGCCAGGGGGTGGCATGAGCAGTTCTTC